The 32 T cell receptor beta chains given below trace back to one sample, sequenced in a study of shared clonotypes between healthy human individuals. The assay was immunoSEQ multiplex PCR, and TCRdb's table has in-frame clones only and misses some. The sample has over a million clones; about four fifths are singletons. The sample consisted of memory CD4+ T cells from PBMCs. Stated subset: CD45RA-negative fraction. These receptors were taken from a man aged 18 to 30 in good health. Some clones in this sample may be carry-over from other donors' samples.

The chain carries TRBV7-9 and TRBJ1-1, with 7 nucleotides matching TRBD1. CDR3 size: 15 residues. Germline V gene sequence: CDR1 SEHNR, CDR2 FQNEAQ (reference sequence). Losses at the gene ends were 4 bases for V and 0 bases for J; bases not matched to a gene: 5. CDR3 sequence: CASSYRDSLNTEAFF. CDR3 in DNA: TGTGCCAGCAGCTACCGGGACAGCCTGAACACTGAAGCTTTCTTT.

This clone occurred a few times. This same CDR3 is encoded by further DNA sequences in the sample. V usage is TRBV11-2 and J usage is TRBJ1-4, with D possibly being TRBD1 (5 bases). CDR3 length: 16 amino acids. Germline assignment: CDR1 SGHAT and CDR2 FQNNGV. V lost 2 bases to trimming and J lost 0 bases, with 10 bases between them. The CDR3 region is CASSLLGGATNEKLFF. In DNA, the CDR3 is TGTGCCAGCAGCTTATTGGGGGGGGCAACTAATGAAAAACTGTTTTTT.

This clone came up a few times. The gene calls are TRBV2 and TRBJ2-7; no firm D call. The V gene's germline CDR1 is SNHLY and CDR2 FYNNEI. V was shortened by 0 bases and J by 1 base, with 10 bases between the two germline ends. The CDR3 has 15 amino acids. The CDR3 DNA is TGTGCCAGCAGTGAAGCATTCCCTGCTTCCTACGAGCAGTACTTC. Encoded protein: CASSEAFPASYEQYF.

This rearrangement joins TRBV5-1 to TRBJ2-1; 7 bases map to TRBD2. The J segment lost 8 bases and the V segment lost 4 bases, leaving 9 bases of the junction unmatched. The CDR3 length is 14 residues. Germline V gives CDR1 SGHRS, CDR2 YFSETQ. The CDR3 DNA follows: TGCGCCAGCAGCCTTCAACTAGCGACACATGAGCAGTTCTTC. It encodes CASSLQLATHEQFF.

The rearrangement joins TRBV6-5 to TRBJ2-1, with TRBD2 identical over 8 bases. The CDR3 covers 15 residues. V lost 8 bases and J lost 5; bases outside the gene matches: 11. The germline V gene encodes CDR1 MNHEY and CDR2 SVGAGI. CDR3 DNA: TGTGCCAGCGGGGGGGAGCGGGAGTCCCACAATGAGCAGTTCTTC. Translated, it gives CASGGERESHNEQFF.

Worth noting for this clone: Distinct nucleotide sequences in the sample also encode this CDR3. V usage is TRBV29-1 and J usage is TRBJ2-3; no definite D call. Trimming pared 4 bases from V and 0 bases from J, leaving 5 bases between. Germline CDR1 reads SQVTM; CDR2 reads ANQGSEA. The CDR3 runs to 12 residues. The DNA for the CDR3 is TGCAGCGTTGTGCGCAGCACAGATACGCAGTATTTT. Its translation is CSVVRSTDTQYF.

This clone has more than one count but fewer than ten. The rearrangement joins TRBV11-2 to TRBJ2-4, with 10 positions matching TRBD2. The CDR3 has 17 residues. Germline CDR1 reads SGHAT; CDR2 reads FQNNGV. After removal of 3 bases from V and 3 bases from J, the junction contained 8 bases not matched to a gene. For the CDR3, the DNA is TGTGCCAGCAGCTTTCAGCCCGTAGCGGGAGGCAAAAACATTCAGTACTTC. Amino acid sequence: CASSFQPVAGGKNIQYF.

V usage is TRBV28 and J usage is TRBJ2-1; tentatively, D is TRBD2 (5 bases). Trimming took off 3 bases at V and 7 bases at J, with 13 bases between the two ends. This CDR3 contains 14 residues. Germline CDR1 and CDR2: MDHEN and SYDVKM. The CDR3 region is CASSLWGVSNEQFF. Written as DNA, the CDR3 is TGTGCCAGCAGTTTGTGGGGAGTTTCAAATGAGCAGTTCTTC.

V and J are TRBV5-1 and TRBJ1-3; 7 bases align to TRBD1. Per germline, CDR1 SGHRS and CDR2 YFSETQ. V lost 1 base to trimming and J lost 4 bases; unmatched junction nucleotides: 5. The CDR3 totals 15 residues. The CDR3 region is CASSLTGVWGNTIYF. The CDR3 coding sequence is TGCGCCAGCAGCTTGACAGGGGTGTGGGGAAACACCATATATTTT.

For this clone: One base away lies a much larger clone, so this may be a sequencing read error. The chain combines TRBV27 with TRBJ2-5, with D perhaps TRBD2 (6 bases). Germline V gene data show CDR1 as MNHEY and CDR2 as SMNVEV (reference sequence). V lost 8 bases to trimming and J lost 5 bases, with 6 bases between them. The CDR3 has 10 amino acids. CDR3 loop: CASGRETQYF. CDR3 sequence (DNA): TGTGCCAGCGGGAGGGAGACCCAGTACTTC.

The chain carries TRBV29-1 and TRBJ2-7; a weak D match, TRBD1 (5 bases). The germline CDR1 and CDR2 sequences are SQVTM and ANQGSEA. This CDR3 comprises 12 residues. The V end was cut by 7 bases, the J end by 7 bases, with 17 bases between. CDR3 DNA sequence: TGCAGCGCCGAAGGTCAGGGCCCTGAGCAGTACTTC. Its translation: CSAEGQGPEQYF.

There are a few counts of this clone. The rearrangement links TRBV4-1 to TRBJ1-5; no clear D gene. The CDR3 contains 15 residues. Germline values: CDR1 MGHRA, CDR2 YSYEKL. Trimming shortened V by 0 bases and J by 1 base, and 7 bases separated the two germline ends. The CDR3: CASSQDWGSNQPQHF. CDR3 sequence (DNA): TGCGCCAGCAGCCAAGACTGGGGAAGCAATCAGCCCCAGCATTTT.

This clone has a handful of counts. The chain recombines TRBV18 with TRBJ1-5; 8 bases are shared with TRBD1. Germline CDR1 and CDR2: KGHSH and LQKENI. The CDR3 has 15 residues. The V and J ends lost 4 bases and 8 bases, in that order; junction bases with no gene match: 10. This chain's CDR3 is CASSQVDRGIEPQHF. As DNA, the CDR3 is TGTGCCAGCTCACAGGTCGACAGGGGAATAGAGCCCCAGCATTTT. Looking up the rest from reference TRBV18 and TRBJ1-5 gives the full variable domain: NAGVMQNPRHLVRRRGQEARLRCSPMKGHSHVYWYRQLPEEGLKFMVYLQKENIIDESGMPKERFSAEFPKEGPSILRIQQVVRGDSAAYFCASSQVDRGIEPQHFGDGTRLSIL.

As to this clone: The same CDR3 can be traced to other DNA sequences in this sample. The rearrangement uses TRBV28 and TRBJ1-1; tentatively, D is TRBD1 (6 bases). The CDR3 is 14 residues long. The germline V gene encodes CDR1 MDHEN and CDR2 SYDVKM. V shed 1 base and J shed 1 base, with 7 bases lying between them. The CDR3 nucleotides read TGTGCCAGCAGTTTATTGGGGGCGAACACTGAAGCTTTCTTT. It is translated as CASSLLGANTEAFF.

The chain uses TRBV2 and TRBJ1-2, with D possibly TRBD1 on 6 matching bases. The CDR3 is 14 residues long. Between the trimmed V and J ends, which lost 8 bases and 3 bases, there was a span of 16 bases. Germline CDR1 reads SNHLY; CDR2 reads FYNNEI. CDR3 sequence (DNA): TGTGCCAGCGGACAGAGAACAGGGTACTATGGCTACACCTTC. Translating gives CASGQRTGYYGYTF. The variable domain in full, completed from reference TRBV2 and TRBJ1-2, reads EPEVTQTPSHQVTQMGQEVILRCVPISNHLYFYWYRQILGQKVEFLVSFYNNEISEKSEIFDDQFSVERPDGSNFTLKIRSTKLEDSAMYFCASGQRTGYYGYTFGSGTRLTVV.

On this clone itself: This sequence may be a read error, since a much larger clone differs from it by one base. The sample contains more than one DNA sequence encoding this CDR3. The rearrangement joins TRBV7-2 to TRBJ1-5; D remains unclear. Germline lookup yields CDR1 SGHTA and CDR2 FQGNSA. The CDR3 extends over 13 amino acids. Trimming pared 3 bases from V and 1 base from J, leaving 4 bases between. The CDR3 is CASSFGSNQPQHF. For the CDR3, the DNA is TGTGCCAGCAGCTTCGGCAGCAATCAGCCCCAGCATTTT.

CDR3 amino acids: CASSVGVAGGYEQYF. CDR3 in DNA: TGTGCCAGCAGCGTCGGGGTAGCGGGAGGGTACGAGCAGTACTTC. The chain is built from TRBV9 and TRBJ2-7; 11 nucleotides align to TRBD2. CDR3 length: 15 residues. Germline-derived CDR1 and CDR2 are SGDLS and YYNGEE. The ends lost 2 bases at V and 4 bases at J; junction bases unmatched: 5.

The V call is TRBV5-4, the J call TRBJ2-7; TRBD2 matches 12 bases. Germline CDR1 reads SGHNT; CDR2 reads YYREEE (reference sequence). V shed 3 bases and J 0 bases; nucleotides not matched to a gene: 1. CDR3 length equals 15 residues. In DNA form, the CDR3 reads TGTGCCAGCAGCTGGACTAGCGGGGTCTCCTACGAGCAGTACTTC. This gives the protein CASSWTSGVSYEQYF.

The chain links TRBV7-2 to TRBJ1-2; TRBD1 agrees at 10 bases. J was trimmed by 4 bases and V by 0 bases; bases with no gene match: 8. Per the germline V gene, CDR1 is SGHTA and CDR2 is FQGNSA. The CDR3 extends over 17 amino acids. CDR3 sequence: CASSLALTGGGSYGYTF. DNA of the CDR3: TGTGCCAGCAGCTTAGCGCTGACAGGGGGCGGGAGCTATGGCTACACCTTC.

This clone was counted between two and nine times. The V and J genes are TRBV7-8 and TRBJ1-2, with TRBD1 matching over 8 bases. J lost 0 bases, V lost 5 bases, and 2 bases had no gene match. CDR1 SGHVS and CDR2 FQNEAQ come from the germline V gene. This CDR3 region has 14 residues. For the CDR3, the DNA is TGTGCCAGCAGCCAGGACAGGGCTAACTATGGCTACACCTTC. Encoded protein: CASSQDRANYGYTF.

The sample holds a few counts of this clone. This chain uses TRBV11-2 with TRBJ1-2; D call uncertain. The germline V gene has CDR1 SGHAT and CDR2 FQNNGV. The CDR3 loop spans 16 amino acids. V was clipped by 1 base and J by 3 bases, with 15 bases between them. In DNA, the CDR3 is TGTGCCAGCAGCTTAGGGACCTCGCTACTCGACTATGGCTACACCTTC. It translates to CASSLGTSLLDYGYTF.

The rearrangement uses TRBV15 and TRBJ2-7; the D gene is possibly TRBD1 (6 bases). V was shortened by 0 bases and J by 3 bases, with 15 bases between the two germline ends. This CDR3 has 16 residues. Germline V lookup: CDR1 LNHNV, CDR2 YYDKDF (reference sequence). The CDR3 sequence is CATSRDQVTGGYEQYF. The CDR3 nucleotides read TGTGCCACCAGCAGAGATCAAGTGACAGGTGGCTACGAGCAGTACTTC. Based on the CDR3 plus reference TRBV15 and TRBJ2-7, the full variable domain is DAMVIQNPRYQVTQFGKPVTLSCSQTLNHNVMYWYQQKSSQAPKLLFHYYDKDFNNEADTPDNFQSRRPNTSFCFLDIRSPGLGDTAMYLCATSRDQVTGGYEQYFGPGTRLTVT.

The CDR3 spells CASSLWLAGGSSTDTQYF. Here the CDR3 DNA reads TGCGCCAGCAGCTTGTGGCTAGCGGGAGGATCTAGCACAGATACGCAGTATTTT. The genes are TRBV5-1 and TRBJ2-3; 11 nucleotides line up with TRBD2. Trimming at V came to 1 base and at J to 0 bases, leaving 7 bases not matched to a gene. CDR3 length: 18 amino acids. Germline values: CDR1 SGHRS, CDR2 YFSETQ.

To note about this clone: This sample includes further DNA sequences coding for the same CDR3. The rearrangement uses TRBV11-2 and TRBJ1-3; D not certain. This CDR3 has 14 amino acids. The germline CDR1 and CDR2 sequences are SGHAT and FQNNGV. The V end was cut by 1 base, the J end by 1 base, with 5 bases between. The CDR3 DNA reads as TGTGCCAGCAGCTTAGGCGGATCTGGAAACACCATATATTTT. It yields the protein CASSLGGSGNTIYF.

This chain joins TRBV21-1 and TRBJ1-4; TRBD1 is taken as the D call from the table, unchecked against the DNA. TRBV21-1 is termed a pseudogene. This CDR3 is 21 amino acids long. In nucleotides, the CDR3 is TGTGCCAGCAGCAAAGGGTCCGACAACAACAGGGGCGCGGGAACTAATGAAAAACTGTTTTTT. It yields the protein CASSKGSDNNRGAGTNEKLFF.

The chain links TRBV2 to TRBJ2-7; 11 positions agree with TRBD1. CDR1 is SNHLY and CDR2 is FYNNEI in the germline V gene. CDR3 length equals 13 residues. Unmatched junction bases numbered 6, after V lost 10 bases and J lost 4 bases. As DNA, the CDR3 is TGTGCCACCCAAAGGGACAGGGGGTACGAGCAGTACTTC. Translating it yields CATQRDRGYEQYF.

This clone occurred once. The rearrangement uses TRBV28 and TRBJ1-2, with D possibly matching TRBD1 (5 bases). CDR3 length: 16 amino acids. The germline V gene encodes CDR1 MDHEN and CDR2 SYDVKM. V lost 3 bases and J 0 bases, leaving 14 bases between the germline ends. CDR3 sequence: CASSFYWAGPNYGYTF. The DNA for the CDR3 is TGTGCCAGCAGTTTCTATTGGGCAGGGCCTAACTATGGCTACACCTTC.

The chain employs TRBV28 and TRBJ1-3; no clear D. This CDR3 contains 14 residues. CDR1 MDHEN and CDR2 SYDVKM come from the germline V gene. V dropped 5 bases and J dropped 3 bases, with 11 bases sitting between them. The CDR3 region is CASSPSNLGNTIYF. The DNA for the CDR3 is TGTGCCAGCAGTCCTAGTAATCTTGGAAACACCATATATTTT. Full variable domain (rest looked up from reference TRBV28 and TRBJ1-3): DVKVTQSSRYLVKRTGEKVFLECVQDMDHENMFWYRQDPGLGLRLIYFSYDVKMKEKGDIPEGYSVSREKKERFSLILESASTNQTSMYLCASSPSNLGNTIYFGEGSWLTVV.

The chain recombines TRBV5-1 with TRBJ1-1; 9 nucleotides line up with TRBD1. V was clipped by 3 bases and J by 1 base; unmatched bases: 7. This CDR3 has 16 residues. Germline-derived CDR1 and CDR2 are SGHRS and YFSETQ. CDR3 DNA sequence: TGCGCCAGCAGCTACCTTGGGACAGGGCGGAACACTGAAGCTTTCTTT. Its translation: CASSYLGTGRNTEAFF.

This clone has a handful of counts. At one boundary the junction diverges from the germline segment, which might be a read error. The chain recombines TRBV10-2 with TRBJ2-2; no clear D gene. Germline values: CDR1 WSHSY, CDR2 SAAADI. This CDR3 is built from 13 residues. The CDR3 DNA reads TGCGCCAGCCGTGAGAAGAACACCGGGGAGCTGTTTTTT. It encodes CASREKNTGELFF.

V is TRBV25-1 and J is TRBJ1-2; D ambiguous. CDR1 and CDR2 from the germline V gene are MGHDK and SYGVNS. The CDR3 has 12 residues. Between the trimmed V and J ends, which lost 5 bases and 3 bases, there was a span of 7 bases. CDR3: CASSFKYYGYTF. The DNA for the CDR3 is TGTGCCAGCAGTTTCAAGTACTATGGCTACACCTTC.

The V gene is TRBV27, the J gene TRBJ2-7; unclear D gene. CDR3 length: 12 amino acids. Germline CDR1 MNHEY, CDR2 SMNVEV (reference sequence). V was shortened by 0 bases and J by 6 bases, with 6 bases between the two germline ends. The CDR3 DNA is TGTGCCAGCAGTTTATCGCGGAGCGAGCAGTACTTC. Its protein product is CASSLSRSEQYF.